These 25 T cell receptor beta chains were all obtained from the same sample, sequenced in a study of CD4 T cells in relation to SARS-CoV-2 and coronaviruses (dated by TCRdb to about 2021). CD4+ T cells from unexposed donors were collected before the COVID-19 pandemic (2011-2018). Following 10 days of culture, the EasySep CD4+ T cell isolation kit was used to isolate CD4+ T cells. Library construction relied on the immunoSEQ multiplex PCR assay. This is the immuneACCESS table as TCRdb keeps it, with only in-frame sequences that have V and J called. A part of the clones is gone; compared with another copy, unresolved V genes explain less than half, and the rest is unexplained. This sample lists around 24,000 clones; roughly 80% were detected once. The ten biggest clones cover 18% of the sample. Their target antigens are unknown. The sample was CD4+ T cells from PBMCs, cultured in vitro. These receptors were taken from a human donor in good health.

This sequence joins TRBV5-1 and TRBJ2-1; tentatively, D is TRBD2 (5 bases). V lost 5 bases, J lost 7 bases, and 16 bases lay in between. This CDR3 has 14 residues. Germline CDR1 and CDR2: SGHRS and YFSETQ. The CDR3 loop reads CASSASTTRNEQFF. The CDR3 DNA is TGCGCCAGCAGTGCGTCGACTACAAGGAATGAGCAGTTCTTC. The whole variable domain, filled in from reference TRBV5-1 and TRBJ2-1, reads KAGVTQTPRYLIKTRGQQVTLSCSPISGHRSVSWYQQTPGQGLQFLFEYFSETQRNKGNFPGRFSGRQFSNSRSEMNVSTLELGDSALYLCASSASTTRNEQFFGPGTRLTVL.

J is TRBJ2-5 and V is TRBV3-1 (or the pseudogene TRBV3-2); unclear D gene. Trimming took 2 bases from V and 4 from J, leaving 14 bases between them. Germline V CDR1 and CDR2: LGHDT, YNNKEL (reference sequence). The CDR3 sequence is 15 residues long. The CDR3, as DNA: TGTGCCAGCAGCCAAAGAGGACCTCCCGGAGAGACCCAGTACTTC. It translates to CASSQRGPPGETQYF.

The rearrangement joins TRBV7-2 to TRBJ1-5, with 7 nucleotides matching TRBD1. Germline V gives CDR1 SGHTA, CDR2 FQGNSA. The CDR3 is made up of 14 amino acids. After removal of 5 bases from V and 5 bases from J, the junction contained 6 bases not matched to a gene. As DNA, the CDR3 is TGTGCCAGCAGCCGGGACAGCAACTATCAGCCCCAGCATTTT. This gives the protein CASSRDSNYQPQHF. The complete variable domain, with remaining parts taken from reference TRBV7-2 and TRBJ1-5, reads GAGVSQSPSNKVTEKGKDVELRCDPISGHTALYWYRQSLGQGLEFLIYFQGNSAPDKSGLPSDRFSAERTGGSVSTLTIQRTQQEDSAVYLCASSRDSNYQPQHFGDGTRLSIL.

This chain links TRBV10-3 with TRBJ1-3; no clear D gene. Trimming pared 2 bases from V and 0 bases from J, leaving 14 bases between. CDR3 length equals 17 residues. Germline CDR1 and CDR2: ENHRY and SYGVKD. CDR3 sequence reads: CAISETGFEGSGNTIYF. The DNA for the CDR3 is TGTGCCATCAGTGAGACCGGCTTCGAGGGCTCTGGAAACACCATATATTTT.

The CDR3 protein is CASSYSMGSGRETQYF. Written as DNA, the CDR3 is TGTGCCAGCAGTTACTCGATGGGTAGCGGGAGGGAGACCCAGTACTTC. J is TRBJ2-5 and V is TRBV6-5; 10 positions match TRBD2. The CDR3 extends over 16 amino acids. From germline, CDR1 is MNHEY and CDR2 SVGAGI. The trim removed 0 bases at V and 5 bases at J, leaving 6 bases unmatched.

The chain employs TRBV7-2 and TRBJ1-3; the D is unclear. CDR1 is SGHTA, CDR2 FQGNSA, per germline. The CDR3 covers 18 residues. The V end was cut by 5 bases, the J end by 0 bases, with 20 bases between. DNA of the CDR3: TGTGCCAGCAGCCCTAGCCCCCCGGCAGGAATCTCTGGAAACACCATATATTTT. It yields the protein CASSPSPPAGISGNTIYF.

This clone was seen more than once but under ten times. The chain couples TRBV5-1 to TRBJ1-6; D remains ambiguous. The V end lost 1 base, the J end lost 5 bases, and 10 bases lay between the germline ends. The CDR3 sequence is 15 residues long. Germline V gives CDR1 SGHRS, CDR2 YFSETQ. Written as DNA, the CDR3 is TGCGCCAGCAGCTTGATTGGGCAGAATAATTCACCCCTCCACTTT. Its protein is CASSLIGQNNSPLHF.

The chain joins TRBV7-2 to TRBJ2-3, with 9 bases lining up with TRBD1. CDR1 SGHTA and CDR2 FQGNSA come from the germline V gene. The ends lost 1 base at V and 6 bases at J; junction bases unmatched: 11. The CDR3 sequence is 17 residues long. The CDR3 region is CASSLVGQGTWADTQYF. CDR3 nucleotide sequence: TGTGCCAGCAGCTTAGTGGGACAGGGAACGTGGGCGGATACGCAGTATTTT.

J is TRBJ2-1 and V is TRBV30; D tentatively fits TRBD1 or TRBD2 (5 bases each). Trimming removed 0 bases from V and 8 bases from J, with 11 bases in between. The CDR3 is made up of 13 amino acids. Germline V gene sequence: CDR1 GTSNPN, CDR2 SVGIG (reference sequence). This CDR3 reads CAWSVSGRDEQFF. CDR3 DNA sequence: TGTGCCTGGAGTGTGTCAGGGCGGGATGAGCAGTTCTTC. The whole variable domain, filled in from reference TRBV30 and TRBJ2-1, reads SQTIHQWPATLVQPVGSPLSLECTVEGTSNPNLYWYRQAAGRGLQLLFYSVGIGQISSEVPQNLSASRPQDRQFILSSKKLLLSDSGFYLCAWSVSGRDEQFFGPGTRLTVL.

CDR3 nucleotides: TGTGCCAGCAGCTCGGGACAGGGCAGGGTCGAGTACTTC. Protein: CASSSGQGRVEYF. The chain joins TRBV11-1 to TRBJ2-7, with 9 nucleotides matching TRBD1. Germline CDR1 reads SGHAT; CDR2 reads FQDESV (reference sequence). CDR3 length equals 13 residues. With V trimmed by 4 bases and J by 11 bases, 9 bases remained unmatched.

The chain carries TRBV4-2 and TRBJ2-3, with no clear D. The CDR3 contains 17 residues. Trimming took off 1 base at V and 3 bases at J, with 17 bases between the two ends. The germline gives CDR1 LGHNA, CDR2 YNFKEQ. The CDR3 DNA sequence: TGTGCCAGCAGCCAAGGTTATAGCCCCGACGGAACAGATACGCAGTATTTT. Translated, it gives CASSQGYSPDGTDTQYF.

This clone appeared a few times. This CDR3 is CASSVGTKEEPQHF. The DNA of the CDR3 is TGTGCCAGCAGCGTAGGGACAAAGGAGGAGCCCCAGCATTTT. The chain joins TRBV9 to TRBJ1-5, with D possibly matching TRBD1 (5 bases). The CDR3 loop spans 14 amino acids. Germline V gene sequence: CDR1 SGDLS, CDR2 YYNGEE. Trimming stripped 0 bases from V and 8 bases from J, with 12 bases between.

V gene TRBV3-1 (or the pseudogene TRBV3-2) combines with J gene TRBJ2-1; 10 nucleotides align to TRBD2. Germline assignment: CDR1 LGHDT and CDR2 YNNKEL (reference sequence). The CDR3 covers 16 residues. V shed 2 bases and J 6 bases; nucleotides not matched to a gene: 7. DNA for the CDR3: TGTGCCAGCAGCCAAAGGAGCGGGGGGGCCGTCAATGAGCAGTTCTTC. It specifies CASSQRSGGAVNEQFF.

This clone was found once. The junction shows a germline mismatch at one end, possibly a read error. The chain is built from TRBV7-2 and TRBJ1-2, with D possibly matching TRBD1 (5 bases). The CDR3 totals 15 residues. CDR1 is SGHTA and CDR2 is FQGNSA in the germline V gene. CDR3 sequence: CASSFWSGVPYRYTF. DNA for the CDR3: TGTGCCAGCAGCTTTTGGTCGGGGGTGCCCTATCGCTACACCTTC. The variable domain in full, with the rest retrieved from reference TRBV7-2 and TRBJ1-2, is GAGVSQSPSNKVTEKGKDVELRCDPISGHTALYWYRQSLGQGLEFLIYFQGNSAPDKSGLPSDRFSAERTGGSVSTLTIQRTQQEDSAVYLCASSFWSGVPYRYTFGSGTRLTVV.

This chain uses TRBV6-5 with TRBJ1-1, with a tentative D call TRBD1 (5 bases). CDR1 is MNHEY and CDR2 is SVGAGI in the germline V gene. Deletions cut 2 bases from V and 0 bases from J, with 7 bases between. The CDR3 sequence is 14 residues long. CDR3 coding DNA: TGTGCCAGCAGTTACCCGGGGGTGAACACTGAAGCTTTCTTT. Its protein is CASSYPGVNTEAFF.

The chain recombines TRBV7-3 with TRBJ2-1, with D tentatively TRBD1 (6 bases). With 5 bases removed from V and 4 bases from J, the gap between germline ends came to 15 bases. The V gene's germline CDR1 is SGHTA and CDR2 FQGTGA. This CDR3 has 15 residues. The CDR3 here is CASSEQTGVYNEQFF. The CDR3 nucleotides read TGTGCCAGCAGCGAACAGACAGGAGTTTACAATGAGCAGTTCTTC.

The sample holds one count of this clone. The rearrangement joins TRBV11-2 to TRBJ1-2, with a weak D call TRBD1 (5 bases). The CDR3 totals 16 residues. The ends were cut back, 5 bases at V and 6 bases at J, with 22 bases in the middle. CDR1 is SGHAT, CDR2 FQNNGV, per germline. The CDR3 DNA reads as TGTGCCAGCAGCCCACGGACACAAAGGCGCGGCCATGGCTACACCTTC. Its protein product is CASSPRTQRRGHGYTF.

The chain couples TRBV7-9 to TRBJ2-1; 7 bases match TRBD2. J lost 9 bases, V lost 8 bases, and 10 bases had no gene match. The CDR3 covers 13 residues. The germline V gene has CDR1 SEHNR and CDR2 FQNEAQ (reference sequence). CDR3 protein: CASPLGPGGEQFF. CDR3 coding DNA: TGTGCCAGCCCGCTCGGACCGGGGGGTGAGCAGTTCTTC.

The chain is built from TRBV7-2 and TRBJ2-1; 8 bases match TRBD2. The junction had 4 bases not matched to a gene; V was cut back by 4 bases and J by 11 bases. Looked up from germline, CDR1 is SGHTA and CDR2 is FQGNSA. The CDR3 is 12 residues long. CDR3 sequence (DNA): TGTGCCAGCAGCTCCAGGACTAGCCAGCAGTTCTTC. This sequence encodes CASSSRTSQQFF.

This clone was counted between two and nine times. The chain joins TRBV18 to TRBJ1-5; D unclear. In germline, CDR1 is KGHSH, CDR2 LQKENI. V lost 2 bases, J lost 1 base, and 0 bases lay in between. The CDR3 sequence is 12 residues long. The CDR3 nucleotides are TGTGCCAGCTCACCAAGCAATCAGCCCCAGCATTTT. Translation: CASSPSNQPQHF. Complete variable domain (other parts from reference TRBV18 and TRBJ1-5): NAGVMQNPRHLVRRRGQEARLRCSPMKGHSHVYWYRQLPEEGLKFMVYLQKENIIDESGMPKERFSAEFPKEGPSILRIQQVVRGDSAAYFCASSPSNQPQHFGDGTRLSIL.

The V gene is TRBV6-5, the J gene TRBJ2-7, with D perhaps assigned TRBD1 or TRBD2 (6 bases each). Germline CDR1 and CDR2: MNHEY and SVGAGI. CDR3 length: 15 amino acids. V was trimmed by 6 bases and J by 3 bases, leaving 18 bases between them. CDR3 amino acids: CASSPVGGRGYEQYF. The CDR3 DNA follows: TGTGCCAGCAGCCCCGTGGGGGGCAGGGGCTACGAGCAGTACTTC.

By share, this clone counts as hyperexpanded. This rearrangement joins TRBV11-2 to TRBJ1-2; D possibly corresponds to TRBD1 (6 bases). In germline, CDR1 is SGHAT, CDR2 FQNNGV. CDR3 length: 14 residues. Trimming shortened V by 5 bases and J by 8 bases, and 18 bases separated the two germline ends. The CDR3 DNA sequence: TGTGCCAGCAGCCCTCAACAGGGAACGAGCGGCTACACCTTC. This codes for CASSPQQGTSGYTF.

This clone is a singleton in its sample. The chain employs TRBV3-1 (or the pseudogene TRBV3-2) and TRBJ1-5, with TRBD1 matching 9 bases. The ends lost 1 base at V and 2 bases at J; junction bases unmatched: 6. This CDR3 region has 17 residues. CDR1 LGHDT and CDR2 YNNKEL come from the germline V gene (reference sequence). CDR3 DNA: TGTGCCAGCAGCCAAGCTCTAGACAGGGGGGGCAATCAGCCCCAGCATTTT. Protein: CASSQALDRGGNQPQHF.

This rearrangement joins TRBV7-9 to TRBJ2-1; 7 nucleotides match TRBD1. Germline V gene sequence: CDR1 SEHNR, CDR2 FQNEAQ (reference sequence). CDR3 length: 16 amino acids. V lost 5 bases, J lost 7 bases, and 14 bases stayed unmatched. CDR3 in amino acids: CASSKIPDRARNEQFF. CDR3 bases: TGTGCCAGCAGCAAAATCCCCGACAGGGCCCGTAATGAGCAGTTCTTC.

The sample holds one count of this clone. V is TRBV2 and J is TRBJ2-3, with D possibly TRBD1 on 6 matching bases. The CDR3 contains 14 residues. The germline CDR1 and CDR2 sequences are SNHLY and FYNNEI. V was clipped by 6 bases and J by 7 bases, with 17 bases between them. CDR3 in amino acids: CASRDGTPSNTQYF. In DNA, the CDR3 is TGTGCCAGCAGGGACGGGACACCAAGCAATACGCAGTATTTT. The variable domain in full, with the rest retrieved from reference TRBV2 and TRBJ2-3, is EPEVTQTPSHQVTQMGQEVILRCVPISNHLYFYWYRQILGQKVEFLVSFYNNEISEKSEIFDDQFSVERPDGSNFTLKIRSTKLEDSAMYFCASRDGTPSNTQYFGPGTRLTVL.